This TCR beta chain was sequenced in a study of radiation and T cells in renal cell carcinoma. CDR1 is MNHNY, CDR2 SVGAGI, per germline (reference sequence). V trimming: 0 bases; J trimming: 4 bases; junction bases outside the gene matches: 5. CDR3 length: 15 residues. Using immunoSEQ multiplex PCR, the repertoire was profiled, and TCRdb retains in-frame clones only, with some absent. There are roughly 80,000 clones in the sample; approximately 83% occur only once, and approximately 22% lies in the top ten. Documented time point: blood 2 weeks post-SBRT. The treatment: 15 Gy SBRT to primary tumor, nephrectomy 4 weeks later.

This TCR derives from a woman aged 50 to 65 with renal cell carcinoma. The J gene is TRBJ1-2, the V gene TRBV6-6; 7 nucleotides match TRBD1. Sequences were derived from blood, sampled from a patient whose treatment included radiotherapy and nephrectomy. The CDR3 DNA follows: TGTGCCAGCAGTTACTCGAGAGGGGGCATCTATGGCTACACCTTC. This gives the protein CASSYSRGGIYGYTF.